The rows below give T cell receptor beta chains drawn from one sample of a study of control samples from healthy donors and cancer patients. Generated by immunoSEQ multiplex PCR, the TCRdb table keeps only in-frame clones and is missing some. Of around 110,000 clones in the sample, 80% to 90% were seen once. Sequences were obtained from PBMCs. The receptors derive from a woman in her fifties or sixties with colorectal cancer. Both conserved end residues are part of each CDR3. The order of the fields is D gene, J gene, clone size, V gene, CDR3 DNA, CDR3 protein. The D gene is left open where the match is weak. Rows may omit the clone size; those that give it use once, few, many or a size class.

d_gene: -
j_gene: TRBJ2-3
abundance: -
v_gene: TRBV3-1/TRBV3-2
CDR3nt: TGTGCCAGCAGCCAGGAGTGGGCTACAGATACGCAGTATTTT
CDR3aa: CASSQEWATDTQYF

d_gene: TRBD2
j_gene: TRBJ2-1
abundance: -
v_gene: TRBV7-6
CDR3nt: TGTGCCAGCAGCTTAAGGACTAGCGGGAGTTCCGTCTCCTACAATGAGCAGTTCTTC
CDR3aa: CASSLRTSGSSVSYNEQFF

d_gene: -
j_gene: TRBJ1-5
abundance: -
v_gene: TRBV28
CDR3nt: TGTGCCAGCACCACAAGTAATCAGCCCCAGCATTTT
CDR3aa: CASTTSNQPQHF

d_gene: -
j_gene: TRBJ2-5
abundance: -
v_gene: TRBV25-1
CDR3nt: TGTGCCAGCAGTGACTGGGAGACCCAGTACTTC
CDR3aa: CASSDWETQYF

d_gene: TRBD1
j_gene: TRBJ1-2
abundance: few
v_gene: TRBV5-1
CDR3nt: TGCGCCAGCCGGGAGGGAGGGGGCACGAACTATGGCTACACCTTC
CDR3aa: CASREGGGTNYGYTF

d_gene: TRBD1
j_gene: TRBJ1-4
abundance: -
v_gene: TRBV9
CDR3nt: TGTGCCAGCAGCATAGGTACAGGGGCGAATGAAAAACTGTTTTTT
CDR3aa: CASSIGTGANEKLFF

d_gene: -
j_gene: TRBJ2-3
abundance: -
v_gene: TRBV9
CDR3nt: TGTGCCAGCGGGCTTTCAGGGAACACAGATACGCAGTATTTT
CDR3aa: CASGLSGNTDTQYF

d_gene: TRBD1
j_gene: TRBJ2-6
abundance: -
v_gene: TRBV19
CDR3nt: TGTGCCAGTACCTCTCTCCAGGGGGCTGGGGCCAACGTCCTGACTTTC
CDR3aa: CASTSLQGAGANVLTF

d_gene: TRBD1
j_gene: TRBJ1-1
abundance: -
v_gene: TRBV6-5
CDR3nt: TGTGCCAGCAGTTACGCCGGGACAGATGAAGCTTTCTTT
CDR3aa: CASSYAGTDEAFF

d_gene: TRBD1
j_gene: TRBJ2-6
abundance: -
v_gene: TRBV5-1
CDR3nt: TGCGCCAGCAGCGGTACAGGGGACGCCAGCTCTGGGGCCAACGTCCTGACTTTC
CDR3aa: CASSGTGDASSGANVLTF

d_gene: -
j_gene: TRBJ2-7
abundance: once
v_gene: TRBV15
CDR3nt: TGTGCCACCAGCAGAGAGGACAGATCCACCTACGAGCAGTACTTC
CDR3aa: CATSREDRSTYEQYF

d_gene: TRBD2
j_gene: TRBJ2-3
abundance: -
v_gene: TRBV12-5
CDR3nt: TGTGCTAGTGGTCTACGACTAGCGGGGACTACAGATACGCAGTATTTT
CDR3aa: CASGLRLAGTTDTQYF

d_gene: -
j_gene: TRBJ2-5
abundance: -
v_gene: TRBV5-1
CDR3nt: TGCGCCAGCAGCTCAAATAGCCCTCAAGAGACCCAGTACTTC
CDR3aa: CASSSNSPQETQYF

d_gene: TRBD1
j_gene: TRBJ1-1
abundance: -
v_gene: TRBV5-4
CDR3nt: TGTGCCAGCAGCCACCGGACAGGGAACACTGAAGCTTTCTTT
CDR3aa: CASSHRTGNTEAFF

d_gene: TRBD2
j_gene: TRBJ2-3
abundance: -
v_gene: TRBV19
CDR3nt: TGTGCCAGTAGCGGGACTAGCGTGGGCACAGATACGCAGTATTTT
CDR3aa: CASSGTSVGTDTQYF

d_gene: -
j_gene: TRBJ2-3
abundance: -
v_gene: TRBV7-8
CDR3nt: TGTGCCAGCAGCTTAGGCTTACCGGGGGCGGCTTTTGATACGCAGTATTTT
CDR3aa: CASSLGLPGAAFDTQYF

d_gene: -
j_gene: TRBJ2-7
abundance: -
v_gene: TRBV12-2
CDR3nt: TGTGCAAGTCGCCGAGGGGGTGGAGCGGGAGCGTCCTTGGGGCAGTACTTC
CDR3aa: CASRRGGGAGASLGQYF

d_gene: -
j_gene: TRBJ2-7
abundance: -
v_gene: TRBV5-1
CDR3nt: TGCGCCAGCAGCTTATGGGATTACGAGCAGTACTTC
CDR3aa: CASSLWDYEQYF

d_gene: -
j_gene: TRBJ2-3
abundance: -
v_gene: TRBV24-1
CDR3nt: TGTGCCACCAGAGGACAGATCACAGATACGCAGTATTTT
CDR3aa: CATRGQITDTQYF

d_gene: TRBD1
j_gene: TRBJ2-6
abundance: -
v_gene: TRBV5-1
CDR3nt: TGCGCCAGCAGCTCTAACTCCGGTGGGGGACAGGGGGCGGCGGGGGCCAACGTCCTGACTTTC
CDR3aa: CASSSNSGGGQGAAGANVLTF

d_gene: TRBD1
j_gene: TRBJ2-2
abundance: -
v_gene: TRBV7-9
CDR3nt: TGTGCCAGCAGCATACAGGGGGACACCGGGGAGCTGTTTTTT
CDR3aa: CASSIQGDTGELFF

d_gene: -
j_gene: TRBJ1-5
abundance: -
v_gene: TRBV4-1
CDR3nt: TGCGCCAGCAGCGGCGGAACGAACCCTAGTCAGCCCCAGCATTTT
CDR3aa: CASSGGTNPSQPQHF

d_gene: TRBD1
j_gene: TRBJ2-3
abundance: -
v_gene: TRBV7-3
CDR3nt: TGTGCCAGCAGCTCGCCGGGACAGGGAGGGGAAGATACGCAGTATTTT
CDR3aa: CASSSPGQGGEDTQYF

d_gene: -
j_gene: TRBJ1-5
abundance: few
v_gene: TRBV2
CDR3nt: TGTGCCAGCAGTGAATATAGGGAAGGGCAGCCCCAGCATTTT
CDR3aa: CASSEYREGQPQHF

d_gene: -
j_gene: TRBJ1-4
abundance: -
v_gene: TRBV21-1
CDR3nt: TGTGCCAGCCGGGGGGCAGGGAATGAAAAACTGTTTTTT
CDR3aa: CASRGAGNEKLFF

d_gene: -
j_gene: TRBJ2-1
abundance: -
v_gene: TRBV5-1
CDR3nt: TGCGCCAGCAGCCCGTCGGTGGAGGGGTTCTGGTTCTTC
CDR3aa: CASSPSVEGFWFF

d_gene: -
j_gene: TRBJ1-1
abundance: -
v_gene: TRBV27
CDR3nt: TGTGCCAGCATCTCGGGGGGCCGCAGCACTGAAGCTTTCTTT
CDR3aa: CASISGGRSTEAFF

d_gene: -
j_gene: TRBJ1-2
abundance: once
v_gene: TRBV18
CDR3nt: TGTGCCAGCTCACCACCCAGTGGCCCGGGCATTAACTATGGCTACACCTTC
CDR3aa: CASSPPSGPGINYGYTF

d_gene: -
j_gene: TRBJ1-6
abundance: -
v_gene: TRBV5-1
CDR3nt: TGCGCCAGCAGCCGCCGAGGCGAGTATAATTCACCCCTCCACTTT
CDR3aa: CASSRRGEYNSPLHF

d_gene: -
j_gene: TRBJ1-1
abundance: -
v_gene: TRBV6-1
CDR3nt: TGTGCCAGCAGTGAATACCGGACAGCGAACACTGAAGCTTTCTTT
CDR3aa: CASSEYRTANTEAFF

d_gene: -
j_gene: TRBJ2-1
abundance: -
v_gene: TRBV2
CDR3nt: TGTGCCAGCTCCCCCGGGGGGGCGGGACAGGGTAGGAATGAGCAGTTCTTC
CDR3aa: CASSPGGAGQGRNEQFF

d_gene: TRBD2
j_gene: TRBJ2-2
abundance: -
v_gene: TRBV5-6
CDR3nt: TGTGCCAGCAGCTTGGGGGTCCGGGGGGACGGCACCGGGGAGCTGTTTTTT
CDR3aa: CASSLGVRGDGTGELFF

d_gene: TRBD2
j_gene: TRBJ2-2
abundance: -
v_gene: TRBV10-2
CDR3nt: TGCGCCAGCAGTGTGACTAGCGGGAGGGGAGGCACCGGGGAGCTGTTTTTT
CDR3aa: CASSVTSGRGGTGELFF

d_gene: -
j_gene: TRBJ2-1
abundance: -
v_gene: TRBV19
CDR3nt: TGTGCCAGTAGTATCATCGCCAGGGTATCCTACAATGAGCAGTTCTTC
CDR3aa: CASSIIARVSYNEQFF

d_gene: TRBD2
j_gene: TRBJ2-3
abundance: once
v_gene: TRBV7-9
CDR3nt: TGTGCCAGCAGCCGACTAGCGGAGGAGTATTTT
CDR3aa: CASSRLAEEYF

d_gene: TRBD2
j_gene: TRBJ2-3
abundance: -
v_gene: TRBV2
CDR3nt: TGTGCCAGCAGTGAAGCACTAGCGGTAGATACGCAGTATTTT
CDR3aa: CASSEALAVDTQYF

d_gene: TRBD1
j_gene: TRBJ2-3
abundance: -
v_gene: TRBV6-6
CDR3nt: TGTGCCAGCAGTCGTCTCGAGGGTACAGGGGGATACACAGATACGCAGTATTTT
CDR3aa: CASSRLEGTGGYTDTQYF

d_gene: -
j_gene: TRBJ2-5
abundance: once
v_gene: TRBV6-5
CDR3nt: TGTGCCATCGAAAGGGCCGCAGGGGGAGGAGAGACCCAGTACTTC
CDR3aa: CAIERAAGGGETQYF

d_gene: -
j_gene: TRBJ2-1
abundance: once
v_gene: TRBV6-6
CDR3nt: TGTGCCAGCAGTTACGCGACAGGACTATACAATGAGCAGTTCTTC
CDR3aa: CASSYATGLYNEQFF

d_gene: -
j_gene: TRBJ1-4
abundance: -
v_gene: TRBV2
CDR3nt: TGTGCCGGTGGTGGGGAAGATGAAAAACTGTTTTTT
CDR3aa: CAGGGEDEKLFF

d_gene: -
j_gene: TRBJ1-2
abundance: once
v_gene: TRBV14
CDR3nt: TGTGCCAGCAGCCAGCTGGGGCCGAACTATGGCTACACCTTC
CDR3aa: CASSQLGPNYGYTF

d_gene: TRBD1
j_gene: TRBJ1-1
abundance: -
v_gene: TRBV19
CDR3nt: TGTGCCAGTAGTAAAGGACAGGGTTGGGGCACTGAAGCTTTCTTT
CDR3aa: CASSKGQGWGTEAFF

d_gene: -
j_gene: TRBJ2-2
abundance: -
v_gene: TRBV5-5
CDR3nt: TGTGCCAGCACCACTATAGCAGGGACAAACACCGGGGAGCTGTTTTTT
CDR3aa: CASTTIAGTNTGELFF

d_gene: -
j_gene: TRBJ2-1
abundance: -
v_gene: TRBV7-8
CDR3nt: TGTGCCAGCAGCTCGGACCGTGGGTACAATGAGCAGTTCTTC
CDR3aa: CASSSDRGYNEQFF

d_gene: TRBD1
j_gene: TRBJ1-5
abundance: -
v_gene: TRBV5-1
CDR3nt: TGCGCCAGCAGCTTGGGACAGGGGGCCGGTCAGCCCCAGCATTTT
CDR3aa: CASSLGQGAGQPQHF

d_gene: -
j_gene: TRBJ1-1
abundance: -
v_gene: TRBV10-3
CDR3nt: TGTGCCATCAGTGAATCCGGGCCCGGGCAGGGCACTGAAGCTTTCTTT
CDR3aa: CAISESGPGQGTEAFF

d_gene: -
j_gene: TRBJ1-1
abundance: -
v_gene: TRBV5-1
CDR3nt: TGCGCCAGCAGGGCAGGGAGAGAGGTTAGCACTGAAGCTTTCTTT
CDR3aa: CASRAGREVSTEAFF

d_gene: TRBD1
j_gene: TRBJ2-2
abundance: -
v_gene: TRBV9
CDR3nt: TGTGCCAGCACAACAGGGGGCCGGTACACCGGGGAGCTGTTTTTT
CDR3aa: CASTTGGRYTGELFF